This T cell receptor (beta chain) was recovered during a study of blood T cell repertoires in COVID-19. Background on the study: PBMCs, B-cell-depleted T cells, or T cells provided the cDNA or gDNA that made up the material.

Only in-frame clones appear in the TCRdb table, and some are missing; sequencing was by immunoSEQ multiplex PCR. Of some 180,000 clones listed, 84% were seen once; the top ten hold 6% to 8.5%. This CDR3 spans 15 amino acids. Germline CDR1 and CDR2: LNHDA and SQIVND (reference sequence). V shed 5 bases, J shed 0 bases, and the junction held 4 bases outside the gene matches. The receptor's source is a human donor in a cohort sampled during active COVID-19. The V call is TRBV19, the J call TRBJ1-5; TRBD1 aligns across 7 bases. The specimen was peripheral blood. The CDR3 loop reads CASSGTVYSNQPQHF. CDR3 coding DNA: TGTGCCAGTAGTGGGACAGTCTATAGCAATCAGCCCCAGCATTTT.